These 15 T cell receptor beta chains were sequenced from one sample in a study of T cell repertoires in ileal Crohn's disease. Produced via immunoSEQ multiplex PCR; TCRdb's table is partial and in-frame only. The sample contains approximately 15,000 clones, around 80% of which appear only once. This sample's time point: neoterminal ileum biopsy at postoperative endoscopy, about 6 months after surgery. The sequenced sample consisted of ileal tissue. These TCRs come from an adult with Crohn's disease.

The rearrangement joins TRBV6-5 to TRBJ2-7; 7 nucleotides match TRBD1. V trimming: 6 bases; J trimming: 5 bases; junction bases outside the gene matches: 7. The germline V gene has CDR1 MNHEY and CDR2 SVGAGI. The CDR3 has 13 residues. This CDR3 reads CASRQGQNNEQYF. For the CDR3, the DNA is TGTGCCAGCAGGCAGGGACAGAATAACGAGCAGTACTTC.

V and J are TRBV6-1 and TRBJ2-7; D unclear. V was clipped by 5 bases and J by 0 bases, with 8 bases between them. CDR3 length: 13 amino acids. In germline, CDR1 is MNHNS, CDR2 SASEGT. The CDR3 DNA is TGTGCCAGCAGTCGACAACTCTCCTACGAGCAGTACTTC. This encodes CASSRQLSYEQYF.

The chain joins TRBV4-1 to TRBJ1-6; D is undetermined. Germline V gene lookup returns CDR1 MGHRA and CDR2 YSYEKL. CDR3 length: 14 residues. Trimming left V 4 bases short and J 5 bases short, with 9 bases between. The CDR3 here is CASSRVYDNSPLHF. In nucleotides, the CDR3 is TGCGCCAGCAGCCGGGTTTATGATAATTCACCCCTCCACTTT.

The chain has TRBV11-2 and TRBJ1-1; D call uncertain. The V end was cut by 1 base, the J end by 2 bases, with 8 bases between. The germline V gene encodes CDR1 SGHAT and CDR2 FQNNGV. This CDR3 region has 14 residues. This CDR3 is CASSLGVYNTEAFF. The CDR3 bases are TGTGCCAGCAGCTTAGGGGTTTATAACACTGAAGCTTTCTTT.

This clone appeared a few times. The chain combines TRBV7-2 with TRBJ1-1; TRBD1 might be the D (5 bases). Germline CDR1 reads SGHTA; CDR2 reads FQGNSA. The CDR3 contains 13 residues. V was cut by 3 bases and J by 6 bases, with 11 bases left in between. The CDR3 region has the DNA TGTGCCAGCAGCTTCCCAGGGACCCCTGAAGCTTTCTTT. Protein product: CASSFPGTPEAFF. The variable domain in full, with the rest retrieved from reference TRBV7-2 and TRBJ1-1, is GAGVSQSPSNKVTEKGKDVELRCDPISGHTALYWYRQSLGQGLEFLIYFQGNSAPDKSGLPSDRFSAERTGGSVSTLTIQRTQQEDSAVYLCASSFPGTPEAFFGQGTRLTVV.

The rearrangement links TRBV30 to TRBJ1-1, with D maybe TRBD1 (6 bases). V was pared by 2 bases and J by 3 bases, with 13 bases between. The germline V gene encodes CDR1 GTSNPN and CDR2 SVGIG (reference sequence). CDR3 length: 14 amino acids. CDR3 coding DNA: TGTGCCTGGAGTCCACAGGGTTTATACACTGAAGCTTTCTTT. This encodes CAWSPQGLYTEAFF.

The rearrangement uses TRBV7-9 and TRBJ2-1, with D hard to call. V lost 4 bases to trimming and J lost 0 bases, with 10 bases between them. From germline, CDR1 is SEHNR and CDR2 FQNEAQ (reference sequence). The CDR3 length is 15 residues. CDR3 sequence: CASSSDWSSYNEQFF. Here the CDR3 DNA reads TGTGCCAGCAGCTCCGATTGGAGCTCCTACAATGAGCAGTTCTTC.

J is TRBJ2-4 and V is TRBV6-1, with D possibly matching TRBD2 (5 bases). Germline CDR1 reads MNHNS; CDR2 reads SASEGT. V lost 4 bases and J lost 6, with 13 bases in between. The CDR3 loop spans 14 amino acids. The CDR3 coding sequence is TGTGCCAGCAGTGTAGTACTAGGGATAAACATTCAGTACTTC. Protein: CASSVVLGINIQYF.

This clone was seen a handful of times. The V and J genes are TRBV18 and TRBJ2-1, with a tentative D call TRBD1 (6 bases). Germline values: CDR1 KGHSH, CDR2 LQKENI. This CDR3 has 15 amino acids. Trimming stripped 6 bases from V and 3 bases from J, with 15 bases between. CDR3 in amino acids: CASSQTQDSYNEQFF. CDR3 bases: TGTGCCAGCTCGCAAACACAGGACAGCTACAATGAGCAGTTCTTC.

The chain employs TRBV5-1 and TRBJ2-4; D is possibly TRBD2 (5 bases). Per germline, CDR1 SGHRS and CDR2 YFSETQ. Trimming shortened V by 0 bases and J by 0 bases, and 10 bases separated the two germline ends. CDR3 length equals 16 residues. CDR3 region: CASSLVGGIAKNIQYF. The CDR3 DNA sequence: TGCGCCAGCAGCTTGGTTGGAGGAATAGCCAAAAACATTCAGTACTTC.

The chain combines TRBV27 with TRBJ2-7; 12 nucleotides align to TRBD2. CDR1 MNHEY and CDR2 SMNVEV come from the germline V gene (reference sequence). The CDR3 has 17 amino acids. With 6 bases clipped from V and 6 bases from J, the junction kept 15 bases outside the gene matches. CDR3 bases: TGTGCCAGCAGGAAGGGGACTAGCGGGTTCTCTGGTTTCGAGCAGTACTTC. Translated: CASRKGTSGFSGFEQYF.

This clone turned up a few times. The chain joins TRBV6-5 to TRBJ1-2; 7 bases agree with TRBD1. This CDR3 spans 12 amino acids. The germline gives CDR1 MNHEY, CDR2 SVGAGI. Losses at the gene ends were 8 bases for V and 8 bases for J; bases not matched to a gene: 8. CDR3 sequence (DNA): TGTGCCAGCGGGGGAGGGGGCAAAGGCTACACCTTC. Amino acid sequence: CASGGGGKGYTF.

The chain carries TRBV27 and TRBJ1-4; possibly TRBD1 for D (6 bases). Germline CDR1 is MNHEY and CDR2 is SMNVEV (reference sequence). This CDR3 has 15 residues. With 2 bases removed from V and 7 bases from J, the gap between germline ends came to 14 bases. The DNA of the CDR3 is TGTGCCAGCAGTTTAAGTGGGGGGCGGGGTGAAAAACTGTTTTTT. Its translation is CASSLSGGRGEKLFF.

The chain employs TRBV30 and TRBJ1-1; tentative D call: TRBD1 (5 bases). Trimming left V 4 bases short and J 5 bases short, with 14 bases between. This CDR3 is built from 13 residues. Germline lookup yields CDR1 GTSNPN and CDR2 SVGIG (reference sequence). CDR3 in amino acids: CAWTQFSGTEAFF. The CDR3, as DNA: TGTGCCTGGACCCAATTTTCAGGGACTGAAGCTTTCTTT.

The DNA of the CDR3 is TGTGCCAGCAGTTACTTAGCGGGGGGGGGCTACGAGCAGTACTTC. Protein: CASSYLAGGGYEQYF. The chain combines TRBV6-5 with TRBJ2-7, with TRBD2 matching 11 bases. V shed 1 base, J shed 3 bases, and the junction held 2 bases outside the gene matches. The CDR3 has 15 amino acids. Per germline, CDR1 MNHEY and CDR2 SVGAGI.